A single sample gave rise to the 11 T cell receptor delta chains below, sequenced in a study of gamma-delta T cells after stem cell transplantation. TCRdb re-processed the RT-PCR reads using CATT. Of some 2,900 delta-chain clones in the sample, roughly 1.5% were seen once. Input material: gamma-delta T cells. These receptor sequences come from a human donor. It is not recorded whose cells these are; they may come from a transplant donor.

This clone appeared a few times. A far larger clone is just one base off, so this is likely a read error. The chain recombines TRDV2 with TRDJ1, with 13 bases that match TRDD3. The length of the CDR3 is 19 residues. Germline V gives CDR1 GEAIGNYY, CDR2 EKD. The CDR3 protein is CACGTIGPLGDTRTDKLIF. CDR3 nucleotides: TGTGCCTGTGGCACCATAGGGCCACTGGGGGATACGAGAACCGATAAACTCATCTTT.

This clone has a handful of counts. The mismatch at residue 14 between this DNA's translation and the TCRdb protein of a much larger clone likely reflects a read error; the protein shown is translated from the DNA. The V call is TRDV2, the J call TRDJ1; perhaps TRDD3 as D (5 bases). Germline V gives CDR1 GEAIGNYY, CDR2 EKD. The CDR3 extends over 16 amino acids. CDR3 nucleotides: TGTGCCTGTGACGGGGTTGGGGTTGATTACACCGATAAAATCATCTTT. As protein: CACDGVGVDYTDKIIF.

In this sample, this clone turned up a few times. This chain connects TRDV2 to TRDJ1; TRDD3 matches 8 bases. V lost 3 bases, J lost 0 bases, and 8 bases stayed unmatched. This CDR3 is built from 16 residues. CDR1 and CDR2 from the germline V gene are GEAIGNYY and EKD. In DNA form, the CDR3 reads TGTGCCTGTGACGCCCTACTGGGGGCTTACACCGATAAACTCATCTTT. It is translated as CACDALLGAYTDKLIF.

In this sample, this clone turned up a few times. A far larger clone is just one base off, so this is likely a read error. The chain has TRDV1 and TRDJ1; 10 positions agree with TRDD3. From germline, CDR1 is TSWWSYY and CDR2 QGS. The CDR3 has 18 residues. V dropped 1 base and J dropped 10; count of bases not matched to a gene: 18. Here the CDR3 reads CALGEPGPCTGGWGRLIF. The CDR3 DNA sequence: TGTGCTCTTGGGGAACCAGGCCCCTGTACTGGGGGATGGGGGAGACTCATCTTT.

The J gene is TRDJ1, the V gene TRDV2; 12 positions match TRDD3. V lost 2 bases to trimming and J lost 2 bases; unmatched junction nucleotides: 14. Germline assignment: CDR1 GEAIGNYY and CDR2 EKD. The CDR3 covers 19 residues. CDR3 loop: CACDITPYWGIPKTDKLIF. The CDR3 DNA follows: TGTGCCTGTGACATCACCCCCTACTGGGGGATACCCAAAACCGATAAACTCATCTTT.

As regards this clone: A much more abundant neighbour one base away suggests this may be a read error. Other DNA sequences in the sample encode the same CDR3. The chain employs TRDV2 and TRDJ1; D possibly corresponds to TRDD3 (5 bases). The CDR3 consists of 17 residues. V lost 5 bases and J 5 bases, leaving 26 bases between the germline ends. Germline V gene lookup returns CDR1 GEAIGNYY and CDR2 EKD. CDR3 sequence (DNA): TGTGCCTGTGGACCAAGCGTACTGGAGGTTGGGTATGATAAACTCATCTTT. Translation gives CACGPSVLEVGYDKLIF.

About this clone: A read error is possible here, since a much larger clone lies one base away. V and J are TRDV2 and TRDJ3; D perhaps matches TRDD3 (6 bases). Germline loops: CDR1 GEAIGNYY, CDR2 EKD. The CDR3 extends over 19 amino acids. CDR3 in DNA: TGTGCCTGTGACACCGTGGATGGGGGGTCACCCTGGGGCACCCGACAGATGTTTTTC. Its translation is CACDTVDGGSPWGTRQMFF.

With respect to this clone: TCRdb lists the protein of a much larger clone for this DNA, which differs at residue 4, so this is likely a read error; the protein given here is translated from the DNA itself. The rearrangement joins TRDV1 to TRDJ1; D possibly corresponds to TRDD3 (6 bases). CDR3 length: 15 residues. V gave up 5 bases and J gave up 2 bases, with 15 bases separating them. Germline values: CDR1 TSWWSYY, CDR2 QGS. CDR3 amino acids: CALGCCLGITDKLIF. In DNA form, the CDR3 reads TGTGCTCTTGGGTGTTGCCTGGGGATTACCGATAAACTCATCTTT.

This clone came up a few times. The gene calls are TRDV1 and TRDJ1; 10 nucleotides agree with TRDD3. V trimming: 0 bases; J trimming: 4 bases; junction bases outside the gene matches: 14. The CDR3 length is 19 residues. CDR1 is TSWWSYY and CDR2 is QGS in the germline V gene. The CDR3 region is CALGELALYWGMVIDKLIF. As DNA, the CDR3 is TGTGCTCTTGGGGAACTAGCACTGTACTGGGGGATGGTCATCGATAAACTCATCTTT.

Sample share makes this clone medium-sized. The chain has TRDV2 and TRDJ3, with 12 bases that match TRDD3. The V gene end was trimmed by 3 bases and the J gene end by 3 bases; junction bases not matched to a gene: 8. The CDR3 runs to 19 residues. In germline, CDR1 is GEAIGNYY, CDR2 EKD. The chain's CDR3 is CACDPTGGYRSWDTRQMFF. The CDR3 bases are TGTGCCTGTGACCCCACTGGGGGATACCGAAGCTGGGACACCCGACAGATGTTTTTC.

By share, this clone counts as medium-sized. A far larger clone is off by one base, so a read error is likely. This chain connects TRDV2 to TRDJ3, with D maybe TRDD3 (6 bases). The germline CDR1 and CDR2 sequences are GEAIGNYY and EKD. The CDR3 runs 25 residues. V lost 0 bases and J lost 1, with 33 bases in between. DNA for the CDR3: TGTGCCTGTGACACCGTGAGTGGACGGGGGACCCCGCTTCGTTTATCGTCCTGGGACACCCGACAGATGTTTTTC. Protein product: CACDTVSGRGTPLRLSSWDTRQMFF.